This note documents a single T cell receptor (beta chain) sequence. Assignment of participants to cohorts was predicated upon participant-reported clinical history. The data originate from a study of blood T cell repertoires in COVID-19. Study background: The cDNA or gDNA used as material had been derived from T cells, B-cell-depleted T cells, or PBMCs.

Assay used: immunoSEQ multiplex PCR; TCRdb lists only in-frame clones, some missing. The sample holds fewer than 250,000 clones; 86% are singletons and the top ten take under 30%. Germline lookup yields CDR1 KGHDR and CDR2 SFDVKD. V gave up 2 bases and J gave up 4 bases; unmatched junction bases: 4. This CDR3 is built from 16 residues. This receptor was obtained from a woman in her thirties or forties in a cohort exposed to, infected with or recovered from COVID-19 (not recorded which). The sequencing sample was made of PBMCs or T cells enriched from blood (not recorded which). The chain recombines TRBV24-1 with TRBJ2-1; 10 bases are shared with TRBD1. In DNA, the CDR3 is TGTGCCACCAGTGATTCAAGGGGACAGGGGTACAATGAGCAGTTCTTC. It yields the protein CATSDSRGQGYNEQFF.